This T cell receptor beta chain appears in the sequencing data of a study of CD8 T cells in Susac syndrome. The length of the CDR3 is 16 residues. In germline, CDR1 is SGHAT, CDR2 FQNNGV. Trimming pared 1 base from V and 3 bases from J, leaving 16 bases between. Study findings and constraints: The study recognized that its TCR sequencing and HLA analysis covered a relatively small number of individuals.

TCR beta sequences were obtained from blood CD8+ and CD4+ T cells. RNA was extracted with the RNeasy kit, and a quantity of roughly 0.5 to 1 ug was reverse transcribed using random hexamers. TCRdb analysed the immunoSEQ multiplex PCR reads with MiXCR anew, one entry per CDR3 protein. The profile shows about 73,000 distinct CDR3 sequences, about 94% of them singletons. On this clonotype: The antigen remains undetermined.

Sequences were obtained from CD8+ T cells from PBMCs. The receptor was derived from a human donor with multiple sclerosis. This chain uses TRBV11-2 with TRBJ2-7; TRBD2 might be the D (5 bases). The CDR3 bases are TGTGCCAGCAGCTTAGTGGTGGGAGCGCCTCGCTACGAGCAGTACTTC. It encodes CASSLVVGAPRYEQYF.